This T cell receptor (beta chain) was identified in a study of regulatory T cells in long-lasting Graves disease. Construction of TCR beta libraries relied on iRepertoire HTBI primers and on Arm-PCR targeting CDR3 regions. MiXCR, applied by TCRdb to the multiplex PCR reads, yields one record per CDR3 protein. The repertoire holds about 440,000 distinct CDR3 sequences, with 16% as singletons. The CDR3 runs to 15 residues. Trimming pared 2 bases from V and 0 bases from J, leaving 8 bases between. From germline, CDR1 is MNHNS and CDR2 SASEGT. In this sample, this clonotype turned up many times. The time point: newly diagnosed GD, antithyroid drugs for less than 3 months. PBMC-extracted RNA yielded the TCR library. This sample was shared with a second study, whose subject was T cells in Graves' hyperthyroidism and ophthalmopathy.

The input for sequencing was peripheral blood mononuclear cells (PBMCs), taken at new diagnosis, from a patient treated with antithyroid drugs. V gene TRBV6-1 combines with J gene TRBJ1-3; D gene ambiguous. This receptor was taken from a young woman with Graves disease. The CDR3, as DNA: TGTGCCAGCAGTGAAAGTGGCCACTCTGGAAACACCATATATTTT. Translated, it gives CASSESGHSGNTIYF.